This record covers a single T cell receptor beta chain. Its antigen is as yet unknown. TCRdb re-derived calls from the 5' RACE reads in MiXCR, one entry per CDR3 protein. Here the sample spans fewer than 250,000 distinct CDR3 sequences, 18% being singletons. This record belongs to a study of T-cell memory formation after mild COVID-19. Whole-study findings and limits: Certain responding clones were present in pre-infection memory, suggesting participation of cross-reactive memory.

The clonotype originates from an adult woman who had mild COVID-19 (a few samples of this study predate the infection). Cell type and time point are not known. Sequencing was done on a sample of PBMCs or a T cell subset sorted from them (not recorded which).

This chain's CDR3 is CASSRRTVGYNEQFF. The CDR3 region has the DNA TGTGCCAGTAGTAGACGGACAGTAGGCTACAATGAGCAGTTCTTC. The chain links TRBV19 to TRBJ2-1; maybe TRBD1 (6 bases). The germline V gene encodes CDR1 LNHDA and CDR2 SQIVND (reference sequence). The germline V and J ends were trimmed by 4 bases and 3 bases, with 13 bases remaining between them. This CDR3 spans 15 amino acids. Filled out from reference TRBV19 and TRBJ2-1, the complete variable domain reads DGGITQSPKYLFRKEGQNVTLSCEQNLNHDAMYWYRQDPGQGLRLIYYSQIVNDFQKGDIAEGYSVSREKKESFPLTVTSAQKNPTAFYLCASSRRTVGYNEQFFGPGTRLTVL.